The T cell receptor beta chain under discussion was sequenced for a study of memory CD4+ T cells and cytomegalovirus serostatus. Study as a whole: This sample comes from healthy Belgian adults, 9 CMV seropositive, some 22 seronegative.

The data were produced by immunoSEQ multiplex PCR, yet TCRdb's version contains in-frame clones alone and is incomplete. The sample shows tens of thousands of clones, 78% of them seen only once. Findings and caveats of the study: Suggested: most of the CMV-linked TCR signature lies in CD4+ memory cells. Repertoires predicted CMV serostatus with median bootstrapped AUC of about 0.96. Of approximately 160 reported CMV TCRbeta sequences, just over 65 were found in memory CD4+ repertoires.

Single viable CD3+CD4+CD8-CD45RO+ cells were sorted as the memory CD4+ T cells. As concerns this clone: Its antigen remains unidentified.

The CDR3 consists of 12 residues. V dropped 4 bases and J dropped 7 bases, with 7 bases sitting between them. CDR1 and CDR2 (germline): SNHLY, FYNNEI. The material sequenced was memory CD4+ T cells from blood. The V call is TRBV2, the J call TRBJ1-4; no clear D. The sequence was collected from an adult in good health and CMV-seronegative. CDR3 amino acids: CASSVRVEKLFF. The CDR3 nucleotides read TGTGCCAGCAGTGTGCGGGTTGAAAAACTGTTTTTT.